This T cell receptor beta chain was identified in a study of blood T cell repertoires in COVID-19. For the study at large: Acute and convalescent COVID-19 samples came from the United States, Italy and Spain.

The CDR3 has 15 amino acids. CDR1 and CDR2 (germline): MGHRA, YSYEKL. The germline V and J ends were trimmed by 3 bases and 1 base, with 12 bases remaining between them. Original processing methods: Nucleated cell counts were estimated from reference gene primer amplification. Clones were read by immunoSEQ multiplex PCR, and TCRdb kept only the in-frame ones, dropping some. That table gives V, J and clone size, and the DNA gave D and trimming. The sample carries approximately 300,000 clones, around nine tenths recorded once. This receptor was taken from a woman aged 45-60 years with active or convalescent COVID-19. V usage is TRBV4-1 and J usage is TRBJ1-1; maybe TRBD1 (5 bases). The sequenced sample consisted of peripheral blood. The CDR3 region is CASSHTGIRNTEAFF. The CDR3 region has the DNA TGCGCCAGCAGCCACACAGGAATTCGGAACACTGAAGCTTTCTTT.